This T cell receptor (beta chain) stems from a study of Ad26.COV2.S vaccination and SARS-CoV-2 variants. After removal of 0 bases from V and 5 bases from J, the junction contained 2 bases not matched to a gene. CDR3 length: 15 amino acids. Germline CDR1 reads MNHNY; CDR2 reads SVGAGI (reference sequence). The data were produced by immunoSEQ multiplex PCR, yet TCRdb's version contains in-frame clones alone and is incomplete. Here the sample spans approximately 240,000 clones, roughly 90% being singletons. Treatment in this sample: approximately 18 received Ad26.COV2.S at low or high dose, single or two shots; roughly five received placebo; per-sample allocation not given. Sampling took place 63 days after the first vaccine or placebo injection. Study findings and constraints: For non-spike TCRs, breadth in vaccine recipients resembled that in placebo recipients.

Worth noting for this clone: Its antigen is unknown.

This sequence originates from a person between 18 and 59 years old who received the Ad26.COV2.S COVID-19 vaccine or a placebo. Specimen: peripheral blood, collected in a trial of Ad26.COV2.S vaccine versus placebo. The rearrangement uses TRBV6-6 and TRBJ2-1; 9 bases map to TRBD1. The CDR3 nucleotides are TGTGCCAGCAGTTACTCGGGACAGGGCGACAATGAGCAGTTCTTC. Protein sequence: CASSYSGQGDNEQFF.